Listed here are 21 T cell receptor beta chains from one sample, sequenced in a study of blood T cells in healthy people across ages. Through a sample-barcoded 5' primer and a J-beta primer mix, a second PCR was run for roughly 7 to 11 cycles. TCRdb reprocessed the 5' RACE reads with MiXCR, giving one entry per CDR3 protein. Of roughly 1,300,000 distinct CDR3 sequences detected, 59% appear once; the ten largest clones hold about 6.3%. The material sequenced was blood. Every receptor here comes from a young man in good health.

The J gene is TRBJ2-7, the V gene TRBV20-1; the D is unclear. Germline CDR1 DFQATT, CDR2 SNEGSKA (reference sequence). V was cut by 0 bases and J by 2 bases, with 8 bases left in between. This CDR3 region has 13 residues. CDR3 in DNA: TGCAGTGCTAGAGACTACCCCACCTACGAGCAGTACTTC. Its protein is CSARDYPTYEQYF.

CDR3 sequence (DNA): TGTGCCAGCATGAGGGGACAGGGAGATTCACCCCTCCACTTT. Translating gives CASMRGQGDSPLHF. The chain employs TRBV27 and TRBJ1-6, with 9 bases matching TRBD1. CDR1 is MNHEY and CDR2 is SMNVEV in the germline V gene (reference sequence). The J segment lost 8 bases and the V segment lost 7 bases, leaving 6 bases of the junction unmatched. This CDR3 has 14 amino acids.

The CDR3 coding sequence is TGCGCCAGCAGTGAGTCCTCTAGCGGGAGCACAGATACGCAGTATTTT. Its protein product is CASSESSSGSTDTQYF. V gene TRBV10-2 combines with J gene TRBJ2-3, with 8 bases that match TRBD2. CDR3 length equals 16 residues. Per the germline V gene, CDR1 is WSHSY and CDR2 is SAAADI. V dropped 0 bases and J dropped 0; count of bases not matched to a gene: 2.

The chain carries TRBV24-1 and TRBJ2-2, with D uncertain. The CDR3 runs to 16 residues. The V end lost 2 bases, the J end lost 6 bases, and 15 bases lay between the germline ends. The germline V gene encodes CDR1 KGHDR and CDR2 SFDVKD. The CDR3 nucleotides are TGTGCCACCAGTGATTCACCTGGTTCGGTTGCCGGGGAGCTGTTTTTT. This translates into CATSDSPGSVAGELFF.

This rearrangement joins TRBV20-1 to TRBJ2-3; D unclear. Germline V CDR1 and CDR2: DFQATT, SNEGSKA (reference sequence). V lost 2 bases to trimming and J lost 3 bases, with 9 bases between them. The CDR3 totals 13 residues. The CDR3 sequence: CSARPRRTDTQYF. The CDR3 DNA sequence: TGCAGTGCTAGACCTAGACGTACAGATACGCAGTATTTT.

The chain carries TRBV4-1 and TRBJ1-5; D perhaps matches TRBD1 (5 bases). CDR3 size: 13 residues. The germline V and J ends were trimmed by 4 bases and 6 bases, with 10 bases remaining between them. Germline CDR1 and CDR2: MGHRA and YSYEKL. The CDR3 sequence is CASSPVRGQPQHF. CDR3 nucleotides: TGCGCCAGCAGCCCCGTTAGGGGTCAGCCCCAGCATTTT.

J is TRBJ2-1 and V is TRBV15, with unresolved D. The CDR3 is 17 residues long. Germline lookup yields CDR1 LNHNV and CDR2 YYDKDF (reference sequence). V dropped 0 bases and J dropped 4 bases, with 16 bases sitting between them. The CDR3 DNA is TGTGCCACCAGCAGAGATCTCATAAGCGACATTTACAATGAGCAGTTCTTC. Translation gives CATSRDLISDIYNEQFF.

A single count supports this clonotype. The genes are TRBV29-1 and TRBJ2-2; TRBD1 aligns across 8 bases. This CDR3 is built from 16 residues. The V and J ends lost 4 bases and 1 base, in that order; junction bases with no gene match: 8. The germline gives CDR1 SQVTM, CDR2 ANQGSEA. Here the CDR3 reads CSVGVSGGWNTGELFF. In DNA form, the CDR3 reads TGCAGCGTTGGAGTATCAGGGGGCTGGAACACCGGGGAGCTGTTTTTT.

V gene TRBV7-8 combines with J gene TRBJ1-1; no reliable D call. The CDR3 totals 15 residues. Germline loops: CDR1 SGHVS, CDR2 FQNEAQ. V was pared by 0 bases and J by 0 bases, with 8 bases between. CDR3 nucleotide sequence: TGTGCCAGCAGCTTAGCACGTTTCTTGAACACTGAAGCTTTCTTT. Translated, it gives CASSLARFLNTEAFF.

The CDR3 DNA is TGCAGTGCTAGAGATCCGGAAGCGGAGCGACCTCAAGAGACCCAGTACTTC. Encoded protein: CSARDPEAERPQETQYF. The gene calls are TRBV20-1 and TRBJ2-5, with TRBD2 as a possible D gene (5 bases). Germline V lookup: CDR1 DFQATT, CDR2 SNEGSKA (reference sequence). Trimming removed 0 bases at V and 2 bases at J, with 19 bases between. The length of the CDR3 is 17 residues.

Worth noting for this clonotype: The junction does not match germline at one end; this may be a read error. The CDR3 DNA reads TGCAGCCCGCATAGCGGGGGGCTCACAGATACGCCGTATTTT. Protein: CSPHSGGLTDTPYF. This sequence joins TRBV20-1 and TRBJ2-3; TRBD2 aligns across 10 bases. Germline V gene data show CDR1 as DFQATT and CDR2 as SNEGSKA (reference sequence). CDR3 length: 14 residues.

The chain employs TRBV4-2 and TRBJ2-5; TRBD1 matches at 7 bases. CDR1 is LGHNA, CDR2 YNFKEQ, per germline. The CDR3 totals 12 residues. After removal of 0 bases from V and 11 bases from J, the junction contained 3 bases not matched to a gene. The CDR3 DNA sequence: TGTGCCAGCAGCCAAGAACAGGGGAAGCAGTACTTC. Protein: CASSQEQGKQYF.

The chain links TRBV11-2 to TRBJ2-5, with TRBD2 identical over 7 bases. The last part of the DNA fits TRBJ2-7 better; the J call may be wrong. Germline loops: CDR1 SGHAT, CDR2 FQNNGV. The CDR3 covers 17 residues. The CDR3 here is CASSLDLRTRIRYEQYF. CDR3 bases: TGTGCCAGCAGCTTAGATCTAAGGACTAGAATTCGGTACGAGCAGTACTTC.

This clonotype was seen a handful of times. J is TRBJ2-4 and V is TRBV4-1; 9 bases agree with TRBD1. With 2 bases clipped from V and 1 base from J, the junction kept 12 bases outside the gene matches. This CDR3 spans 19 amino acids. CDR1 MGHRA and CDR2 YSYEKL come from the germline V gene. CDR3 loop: CASSQRTGADYLAKNIQYF. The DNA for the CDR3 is TGCGCCAGCAGCCAACGGACAGGGGCAGACTATCTGGCCAAAAACATTCAGTACTTC.

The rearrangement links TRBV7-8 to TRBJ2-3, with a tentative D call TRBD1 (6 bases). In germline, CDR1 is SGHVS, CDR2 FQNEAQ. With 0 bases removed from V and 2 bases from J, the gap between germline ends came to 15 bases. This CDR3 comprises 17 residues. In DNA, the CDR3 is TGTGCCAGCAGCTTAGCGGCCTCAGGGGCTCCCACAGATACGCAGTATTTT. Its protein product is CASSLAASGAPTDTQYF.

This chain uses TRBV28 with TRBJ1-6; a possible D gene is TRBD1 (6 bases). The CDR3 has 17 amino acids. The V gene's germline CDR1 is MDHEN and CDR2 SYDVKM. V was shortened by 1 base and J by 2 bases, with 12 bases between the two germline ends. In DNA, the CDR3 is TGTGCCAGCAGTTTATTCGGACAGTATGCCTATAATTCACCCCTCCACTTT. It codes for CASSLFGQYAYNSPLHF.

Here the CDR3 reads CATSDPGLAGGPSYNEQFF. As DNA, the CDR3 is TGTGCCACCAGTGACCCGGGACTAGCGGGGGGGCCTTCTTACAATGAGCAGTTCTTC. J is TRBJ2-1 and V is TRBV24-1, with 16 bases fitting TRBD2. Trimming took 4 bases from V and 4 from J; bases not matched to a gene: 9. CDR1 is KGHDR, CDR2 SFDVKD, per germline. CDR3 length: 19 residues.

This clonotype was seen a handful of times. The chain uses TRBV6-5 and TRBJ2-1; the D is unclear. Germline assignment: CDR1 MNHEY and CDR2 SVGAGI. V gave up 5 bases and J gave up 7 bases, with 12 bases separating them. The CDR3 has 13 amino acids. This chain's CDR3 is CASSDRPVNEQFF. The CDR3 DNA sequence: TGTGCCAGCAGTGACCGGCCGGTAAATGAGCAGTTCTTC.

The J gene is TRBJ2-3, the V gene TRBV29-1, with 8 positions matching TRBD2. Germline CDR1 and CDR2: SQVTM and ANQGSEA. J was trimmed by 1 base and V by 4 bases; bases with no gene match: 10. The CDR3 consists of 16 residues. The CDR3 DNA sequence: TGCAGCGTTGGGGATTGGGGTAGCGGGGGCACAGATACGCAGTATTTT. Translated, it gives CSVGDWGSGGTDTQYF.

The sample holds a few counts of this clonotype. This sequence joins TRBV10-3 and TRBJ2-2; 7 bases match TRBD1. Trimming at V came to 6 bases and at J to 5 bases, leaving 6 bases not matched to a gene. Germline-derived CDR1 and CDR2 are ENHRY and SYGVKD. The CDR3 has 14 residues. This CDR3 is CAISPGGSTGELFF. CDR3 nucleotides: TGTGCCATCAGCCCAGGGGGTTCGACCGGGGAGCTGTTTTTT.

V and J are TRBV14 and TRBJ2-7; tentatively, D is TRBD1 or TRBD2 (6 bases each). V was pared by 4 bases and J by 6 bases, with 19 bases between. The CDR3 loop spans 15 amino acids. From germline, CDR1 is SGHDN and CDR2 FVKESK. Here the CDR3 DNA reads TGTGCCAGCAGCCCCACTCGGTGGGGGGCCGTCGAGCAGTACTTC. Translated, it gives CASSPTRWGAVEQYF. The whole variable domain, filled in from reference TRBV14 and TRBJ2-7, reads EAGVTQFPSHSVIEKGQTVTLRCDPISGHDNLYWYRRVMGKEIKFLLHFVKESKQDESGMPNNRFLAERTGGTYSTLKVQPAELEDSGVYFCASSPTRWGAVEQYFGPGTRLTVT.